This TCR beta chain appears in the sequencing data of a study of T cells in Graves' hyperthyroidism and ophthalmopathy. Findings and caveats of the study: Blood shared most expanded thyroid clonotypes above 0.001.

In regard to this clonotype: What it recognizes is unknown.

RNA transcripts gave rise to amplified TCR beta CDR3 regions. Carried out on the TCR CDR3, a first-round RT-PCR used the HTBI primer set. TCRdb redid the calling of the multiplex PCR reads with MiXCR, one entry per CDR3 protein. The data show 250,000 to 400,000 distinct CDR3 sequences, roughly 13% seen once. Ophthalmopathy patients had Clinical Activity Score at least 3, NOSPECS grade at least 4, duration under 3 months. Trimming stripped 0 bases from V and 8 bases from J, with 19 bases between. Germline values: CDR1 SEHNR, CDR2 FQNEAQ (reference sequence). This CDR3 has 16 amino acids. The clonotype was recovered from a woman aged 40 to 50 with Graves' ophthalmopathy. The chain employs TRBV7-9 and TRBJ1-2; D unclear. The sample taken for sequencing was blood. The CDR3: CASSLAPVGEGSGYTF. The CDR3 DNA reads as TGTGCCAGCAGCTTAGCCCCCGTCGGGGAGGGTTCCGGCTACACCTTC.